Presented here are 21 T cell receptor beta chains from one specimen sequenced in a study of T cells in Graves' hyperthyroidism and ophthalmopathy. Using RNA transcripts as the source, TCR beta CDR3 regions were amplified. TCR CDR3 regions were first amplified by RT-PCR with HTBI primers. MiXCR, applied by TCRdb to the multiplex PCR reads, yields one record per CDR3 protein. The repertoire includes some 570,000 distinct CDR3 sequences, 14% of them detected once, and 6.5% to 9% sits in the top ten. Sequenced input: blood. All receptors come from a young woman with Graves' ophthalmopathy.

There are many counts of this clonotype. V and J are TRBV11-2 and TRBJ2-2; D may correspond to TRBD1 or TRBD2 (6 bases each). Germline V CDR1 and CDR2: SGHAT, FQNNGV. V shed 1 base and J shed 6 bases, with 18 bases lying between them. This CDR3 contains 17 residues. The CDR3 DNA is TGTGCCAGCAGCTTAGCCCCTCGCGGTAGGGGGGCCGGGGAGCTGTTTTTT. This sequence encodes CASSLAPRGRGAGELFF.

This chain uses TRBV4-1 with TRBJ2-7; TRBD1 matches 9 bases. Unmatched junction bases numbered 2, after V lost 1 base and J lost 4 bases. This CDR3 region has 14 residues. Germline-derived CDR1 and CDR2 are MGHRA and YSYEKL. The CDR3 reads CASSQVGQGYEQYF. The CDR3 DNA follows: TGCGCCAGCAGCCAAGTGGGACAGGGATACGAGCAGTACTTC.

This clonotype was seen at least ten times. This rearrangement joins TRBV29-1 to TRBJ1-2; TRBD1 agrees at 7 bases. Per germline, CDR1 SQVTM and CDR2 ANQGSEA. CDR3 length equals 13 residues. V shed 4 bases, J shed 7 bases, and the junction held 9 bases outside the gene matches. The CDR3 DNA reads as TGCAGCGTTGGAGGGGGCGAAAGATCTGGCTACACCTTC. Translation: CSVGGGERSGYTF.

Ten or more counts support this clonotype. This chain uses TRBV6-1 with TRBJ1-2, with TRBD1 identical over 7 bases. The CDR3 sequence is 14 residues long. Germline-derived CDR1 and CDR2 are MNHNS and SASEGT. Losses at the gene ends were 5 bases for V and 4 bases for J; bases not matched to a gene: 7. The DNA of the CDR3 is TGTGCCAGCAGTCCCCCCGGGACAGCCTATGGCTACACCTTC. Encoded protein: CASSPPGTAYGYTF.

The chain joins TRBV7-9 to TRBJ2-3; 8 nucleotides match TRBD2. Germline V CDR1 and CDR2: SEHNR, FQNEAQ (reference sequence). The CDR3 sequence is 19 residues long. J gave up 0 bases and V 0 bases, and 11 bases lay outside the gene matches. The CDR3 spells CASSLAIATTSASTDTQYF. The CDR3 DNA is TGTGCCAGCAGCTTAGCGATAGCTACGACTAGCGCTAGCACAGATACGCAGTATTTT.

This clonotype appeared many times. This rearrangement joins TRBV18 to TRBJ1-5; 7 bases are shared with TRBD1. The CDR3 spans 14 residues. Germline lookup yields CDR1 KGHSH and CDR2 LQKENI. V trimming: 3 bases; J trimming: 6 bases; junction bases outside the gene matches: 5. The CDR3 sequence: CASSPDRIGQPQHF. The CDR3 DNA follows: TGTGCCAGCTCACCGGACAGGATAGGTCAGCCCCAGCATTTT. Full variable domain (missing parts from reference TRBV18 and TRBJ1-5): NAGVMQNPRHLVRRRGQEARLRCSPMKGHSHVYWYRQLPEEGLKFMVYLQKENIIDESGMPKERFSAEFPKEGPSILRIQQVVRGDSAAYFCASSPDRIGQPQHFGDGTRLSIL.

Ten or more counts support this clonotype. The chain links TRBV28 to TRBJ2-1, with unresolved D. The CDR3 has 14 residues. The germline CDR1 and CDR2 sequences are MDHEN and SYDVKM. Trimming removed 6 bases from V and 7 bases from J, with 16 bases in between. CDR3 in amino acids: CASSRTSRENEQFF. The CDR3 DNA reads as TGTGCCAGCAGCCGCACCTCCAGAGAAAATGAGCAGTTCTTC.

The sample holds a few counts of this clonotype. The chain carries TRBV27 and TRBJ2-2; D remains ambiguous. Trimming removed 6 bases at V and 7 bases at J, with 9 bases between. CDR1 is MNHEY, CDR2 SMNVEV, per germline (reference sequence). This CDR3 comprises 12 residues. CDR3 coding DNA: TGTGCCAGCAGGGGTGATGACGGGGAGCTGTTTTTT. This codes for CASRGDDGELFF.

This chain connects TRBV20-1 to TRBJ2-5; 9 nucleotides line up with TRBD1. With 3 bases clipped from V and 3 bases from J, the junction kept 2 bases outside the gene matches. CDR1 and CDR2 from the germline V gene are DFQATT and SNEGSKA (reference sequence). The CDR3 is made up of 13 amino acids. CDR3 loop: CSARGQGEETQYF. The CDR3 coding sequence is TGCAGTGCTAGGGGACAGGGAGAAGAGACCCAGTACTTC.

A few counts support this clonotype. Sequence at one end of the junction differs from germline and may be a read error. This chain uses TRBV20-1 with TRBJ1-1; D not resolved. The germline V gene has CDR1 DFQATT and CDR2 SNEGSKA (reference sequence). The CDR3 covers 13 residues. Written as DNA, the CDR3 is TGCAGTGCTAGAGCACGGATGAACACTAAAGCTTTCTTT. It encodes CSARARMNTKAFF.

The gene calls are TRBV4-1 and TRBJ2-5; 9 bases fit TRBD2. The junction had 7 bases not matched to a gene; V was cut back by 1 base and J by 4 bases. CDR3 length: 16 amino acids. Germline V gene lookup returns CDR1 MGHRA and CDR2 YSYEKL. Written as DNA, the CDR3 is TGCGCCAGCAGCCAAGCGACTAGCGGAGTGGGAGAGACCCAGTACTTC. It translates to CASSQATSGVGETQYF.

This clonotype was recorded at least ten times. V and J are TRBV20-1 and TRBJ1-1; D is ambiguous. Germline V gives CDR1 DFQATT, CDR2 SNEGSKA (reference sequence). Trimming pared 5 bases from V and 1 base from J, leaving 11 bases between. The CDR3 extends over 13 amino acids. The CDR3, as DNA: TGCAGTGCTGCCCCCATGACGAACACTGAAGCTTTCTTT. Amino acid sequence: CSAAPMTNTEAFF.

This clonotype was picked up many times. The chain carries TRBV7-8 and TRBJ1-1; maybe TRBD1 (5 bases). V dropped 6 bases and J dropped 1 base, with 24 bases sitting between them. The CDR3 is 18 amino acids. Germline V gene lookup returns CDR1 SGHVS and CDR2 FQNEAQ. The CDR3 loop is CASSHQGYRLLENTEAFF. The DNA for the CDR3 is TGTGCCAGCAGTCATCAGGGATATCGGCTCCTAGAGAACACTGAAGCTTTCTTT. The full variable domain, with the rest looked up from reference TRBV7-8 and TRBJ1-1, is GAGVSQSPRYKVAKRGQDVALRCDPISGHVSLFWYQQALGQGPEFLTYFQNEAQLDKSGLPSDRFFAERPEGSVSTLKIQRTQQEDSAVYLCASSHQGYRLLENTEAFFGQGTRLTVV.

This clonotype appeared many times. The chain links TRBV30 to TRBJ1-1; D is unclear. Germline V gene sequence: CDR1 GTSNPN, CDR2 SVGIG (reference sequence). Trimming left V 4 bases short and J 0 bases short, with 12 bases between. The CDR3 has 14 residues. Here the CDR3 reads CAWTSTGMNTEAFF. The CDR3 DNA sequence: TGTGCCTGGACCTCGACTGGGATGAACACTGAAGCTTTCTTT.

A note on this clonotype: Possible read error: a much larger clone is one base away. The conserved final phenylalanine or tryptophan is absent from the CDR3, which likely points to a read error. The genes are TRBV25-1 and TRBJ2-1; D might be TRBD2 (6 bases). This CDR3 has 16 residues. In germline, CDR1 is MGHDK, CDR2 SYGVNS. V gave up 0 bases and J gave up 0 bases, with 9 bases separating them. CDR3 bases: TGTGCCAGCAGTGAATACGGGGGAAGCTCCTACAATGAGCAGTTCCTC. The encoded protein is CASSEYGGSSYNEQFL.

In this sample, this clonotype turned up once. This could be a read error, since a much larger clone is one nucleotide away. V is TRBV20-1 and J is TRBJ2-1, with D possibly TRBD2 on 5 matching bases. The CDR3 is 13 residues long. Germline values: CDR1 DFQATT, CDR2 SNEGSKA (reference sequence). Trimming removed 5 bases from V and 8 bases from J, with 16 bases in between. CDR3 in DNA: TGCAGTGCTCCTTTCGAAAACGGGGATGAGCAGTTCTTC. Protein product: CSAPFENGDEQFF.

This clonotype was detected ten times or more. The rearrangement joins TRBV7-7 to TRBJ2-3; TRBD1 matches at 8 bases. Germline lookup yields CDR1 SSHAT and CDR2 FNYEAQ (reference sequence). The CDR3 spans 12 residues. CDR3 sequence (DNA): TGTGCTGTGACAGGGGACACAGATACGCAGTATTTT. This translates into CAVTGDTDTQYF.

The sample holds many counts of this clonotype. The rearrangement uses TRBV24-1 and TRBJ2-5; 12 bases are a match to TRBD2. Germline V gives CDR1 KGHDR, CDR2 SFDVKD. The junction had 6 bases not matched to a gene; V was cut back by 4 bases and J by 4 bases. CDR3 length: 16 residues. Here the CDR3 DNA reads TGTGCCACCAGTGACCTCGGACTAGCGGGAATAGAGACCCAGTACTTC. This sequence encodes CATSDLGLAGIETQYF.

The table lists this clonotype with many counts. CDR3 region: CASSLKGANYGYTF. In nucleotides, the CDR3 is TGTGCCAGCAGTTTAAAGGGAGCTAACTATGGCTACACCTTC. This sequence joins TRBV27 and TRBJ1-2; D is unclear. This CDR3 has 14 amino acids. Deletions cut 2 bases from V and 0 bases from J, with 7 bases between. The germline V gene has CDR1 MNHEY and CDR2 SMNVEV (reference sequence).

The sample holds many counts of this clonotype. The chain couples TRBV6-2 or TRBV6-3 to TRBJ1-4; 7 bases are a match to TRBD1. There are 15 residues in the CDR3. Germline-derived CDR1 and CDR2 are MNHEY and SVGEGT. Trimming cost V 7 bases and J 8 bases; bases outside gene matches: 13. CDR3 sequence: CASTDGGTGEEKLFF. The CDR3 nucleotides are TGTGCCAGCACCGACGGTGGAACAGGGGAAGAAAAACTGTTTTTT.

This rearrangement joins TRBV27 to TRBJ1-6; no clear D gene. Germline loops: CDR1 MNHEY, CDR2 SMNVEV (reference sequence). V gave up 6 bases and J gave up 6 bases, with 6 bases separating them. The CDR3 has 12 amino acids. CDR3 DNA sequence: TGTGCCAGCAGGCAGTTTAATTCACCCCTCCACTTT. This translates into CASRQFNSPLHF.